This entry is about one T cell receptor beta chain. The CDR3 has 17 residues. The germline gives CDR1 SEHNR, CDR2 FQNEAQ (reference sequence). The V gene end was trimmed by 1 base and the J gene end by 5 bases; junction bases not matched to a gene: 5. The source of the sample is a study of blood T cell repertoires in COVID-19. The assay was immunoSEQ multiplex PCR, and TCRdb's table has in-frame clones only and misses some. The profile shows hundreds of thousands of clones, about 89% of them singletons. The sequencing input was peripheral blood. The source of this sequence is a woman aged 55-69 years who had recovered from COVID-19. This sequence joins TRBV7-9 and TRBJ2-3; 14 bases align to TRBD2. CDR3 residues: CASSLGLAGGSEDTQYF. In DNA form, the CDR3 reads TGTGCCAGCAGCTTAGGACTAGCGGGGGGGTCCGAAGATACGCAGTATTTT. The whole variable domain, remainder taken from reference TRBV7-9 and TRBJ2-3, is DTGVSQNPRHKITKRGQNVTFRCDPISEHNRLYWYRQTLGQGPEFLTYFQNEAQLEKSRLLSDRFSAERPKGSFSTLEIQRTEQGDSAMYLCASSLGLAGGSEDTQYFGPGTRLTVL.